These 12 T cell receptor beta chains came from one sample sequenced in a study of cytotoxic CD8 clonotypes in ibrutinib-treated CLL (dated by TCRdb to the early 2020s). The meaning of the sample's time point label: 12 months on ibrutinib. Library construction relied on the immunoSEQ multiplex PCR assay. TCRdb carries this immuneACCESS record with in-frame sequences only. Its versions omit some clonotypes, under half of them owing to an unresolved V gene in the studies checked, with the rest unexplained. The sample table records fewer than 85,000 clones; 70% to 80% of these occur just once. The ten largest clones take up around 4.8% of the sample. The sequencing here drew on PBMCs, taken after 12 months of ibrutinib treatment. These receptors all stem from a human donor with chronic lymphocytic leukemia.

The chain employs TRBV5-5 and TRBJ1-1; unclear D gene. The CDR3 consists of 13 residues. V was trimmed by 5 bases and J by 2 bases, leaving 10 bases between them. From germline, CDR1 is SGHKS and CDR2 YYEKEE (reference sequence). In DNA form, the CDR3 reads TGTGCCAGCAGTTTCGAGCCCAACACTGAAGCTTTCTTT. Its protein is CASSFEPNTEAFF. Variable domain in full (rest from reference TRBV5-5 and TRBJ1-1): DAGVTQSPTHLIKTRGQQVTLRCSPISGHKSVSWYQQVLGQGPQFIFQYYEKEERGRGNFPDRFSARQFPNYSSELNVNALLLGDSALYLCASSFEPNTEAFFGQGTRLTVV.

This clone was seen more than once but under ten times. V is TRBV7-9 and J is TRBJ2-5, with D unclear. CDR3 length: 14 residues. The germline V gene encodes CDR1 SEHNR and CDR2 FQNEAQ (reference sequence). Trimming shortened V by 1 base and J by 1 base, and 7 bases separated the two germline ends. This CDR3 is CASSLDWGQETQYF. The CDR3 nucleotides read TGTGCCAGCAGCTTAGATTGGGGCCAAGAGACCCAGTACTTC.

As for this clone: Other DNA sequences of this sample code for an identical CDR3. CDR3 DNA sequence: TGTGCCTGGAGCGGGGGCCCACAAGAGACCCAGTACTTC. Protein sequence: CAWSGGPQETQYF. The V gene is TRBV30, the J gene TRBJ2-5; D possibly uses TRBD1 or TRBD2 (6 bases each). The V gene's germline CDR1 is GTSNPN and CDR2 SVGIG (reference sequence). The CDR3 is 13 amino acids. V shed 3 bases and J shed 2 bases, with 10 bases lying between them.

This rearrangement joins TRBV7-2 to TRBJ2-7; 8 bases match TRBD2. Trimming removed 5 bases from V and 4 bases from J; junction bases left unmatched: 10. Germline V gives CDR1 SGHTA, CDR2 FQGNSA. The CDR3 totals 15 residues. For the CDR3, the DNA is TGTGCCAGCAGCCCGGGGGGGTCACCGGTTTACGAGCAGTACTTC. Amino acid sequence: CASSPGGSPVYEQYF.

This clone has just a few counts. The chain uses TRBV7-3 and TRBJ2-7; 9 bases fit TRBD1. This CDR3 is 14 amino acids long. Losses at the gene ends were 4 bases for V and 5 bases for J; bases not matched to a gene: 6. The germline V gene encodes CDR1 SGHTA and CDR2 FQGTGA. CDR3 in amino acids: CASSSTGGADEQYF. As DNA, the CDR3 is TGTGCCAGCAGCTCGACAGGGGGAGCCGACGAGCAGTACTTC.

The chain uses TRBV28 and TRBJ1-4, with D possibly being TRBD1 (5 bases). The CDR3 has 16 amino acids. Germline V CDR1 and CDR2: MDHEN, SYDVKM. V dropped 6 bases and J dropped 10 bases, with 24 bases sitting between them. The CDR3, as DNA: TGTGCCAGCAGCCGCCCCTCCTCTGGCGGGGGGGGAAAACTGTTTTTT. Protein product: CASSRPSSGGGGKLFF.

The rearrangement joins TRBV7-9 to TRBJ2-2, with D maybe TRBD1 (7 bases). CDR1 is SEHNR and CDR2 is FQNEAQ in the germline V gene (reference sequence). There are 14 residues in the CDR3. The V end was cut by 8 bases, the J end by 11 bases, with 21 bases between. CDR3 DNA: TGTGCCAGCCTCCCAGGGGGGCAGGGTGGTGAGCTGTTTTTT. Amino acid sequence: CASLPGGQGGELFF.

The sample holds a few counts of this clone. The chain combines TRBV5-1 with TRBJ2-3; 11 nucleotides line up with TRBD2. V lost 4 bases, J lost 6 bases, and 13 bases stayed unmatched. From germline, CDR1 is SGHRS and CDR2 YFSETQ. The CDR3 is made up of 17 amino acids. CDR3 sequence: CASSQPLAGGLRDTQYF. The CDR3 DNA sequence: TGCGCCAGCAGCCAACCTCTAGCGGGAGGCCTTCGGGATACGCAGTATTTT.

This clone was found a few times. The J gene is TRBJ1-5, the V gene TRBV28; D remains ambiguous. Per the germline V gene, CDR1 is MDHEN and CDR2 is SYDVKM. V was cut by 6 bases and J by 13 bases, with 25 bases left in between. This CDR3 has 15 amino acids. CDR3 nucleotide sequence: TGTGCCAGCAGCCCCTTTAGTGGGGATCAGCGCAGTCAGCATTTT. It yields the protein CASSPFSGDQRSQHF.

This chain joins TRBV7-2 and TRBJ2-5, with TRBD1 matching 7 bases. This CDR3 is built from 14 residues. Germline CDR1 reads SGHTA; CDR2 reads FQGNSA. The trim removed 4 bases at V and 5 bases at J, leaving 7 bases unmatched. The CDR3 region has the DNA TGTGCCAGCAGCTACACAGGGGTAGGCGAGACCCAGTACTTC. This sequence encodes CASSYTGVGETQYF.

The chain couples TRBV9 to TRBJ1-4; TRBD1 agrees at 7 bases. CDR1 and CDR2 (germline): SGDLS, YYNGEE. The V segment lost 0 bases and the J segment 10 bases; nucleotides outside the gene matches: 6. CDR3 length equals 14 residues. CDR3 residues: CASSVGQGGGKLFF. Written as DNA, the CDR3 is TGTGCCAGCAGCGTAGGCCAGGGGGGTGGAAAACTGTTTTTT.

For this clone: The identical CDR3 is also encoded by other nucleotide sequences in the sample. V and J are TRBV30 and TRBJ1-5; D gene uncertain. The CDR3 is 13 amino acids. Trimming shortened V by 0 bases and J by 7 bases, and 10 bases separated the two germline ends. CDR1 and CDR2 from the germline V gene are GTSNPN and SVGIG (reference sequence). The CDR3 DNA sequence: TGTGCCTGGAGTGTAGGCGGTAGGCAGCCCCAGCATTTT. Its protein product is CAWSVGGRQPQHF.